A single sample is the source of the 30 T cell receptor beta chains below, sequenced in a study of blood T cell repertoires in COVID-19. Assay used: immunoSEQ multiplex PCR; TCRdb lists only in-frame clones, some missing. Among about 180,000 clones listed, about 80% were seen once. Sequencing was carried out using PBMCs or T cells enriched from blood (not recorded which). All receptors derive from a man in his 60s who had been exposed to COVID-19.

This clone was counted only a few times. The chain uses TRBV19 and TRBJ1-5; D is undetermined. The CDR3 is 16 amino acids. V was pared by 4 bases and J by 6 bases, with 19 bases between. Germline V gene lookup returns CDR1 LNHDA and CDR2 SQIVND (reference sequence). The CDR3 reads CASSTPEVFLSQPQHF. CDR3 DNA: TGTGCCAGTAGTACACCGGAGGTCTTCCTCAGTCAGCCCCAGCATTTT.

Only a few counts were recorded for this clone. The chain recombines TRBV6-2 or TRBV6-3 with TRBJ2-3; possibly TRBD2 for D (6 bases). V lost 0 bases to trimming and J lost 7 bases, with 14 bases between them. CDR3 size: 15 residues. Germline V CDR1 and CDR2: MNHEY, SVGEGT. CDR3 sequence (DNA): TGTGCCAGCAGTTACTCTCGCGGGACCCGTAATACGCAGTATTTT. Amino acids: CASSYSRGTRNTQYF.

The V call is TRBV2, the J call TRBJ2-7; 8 bases are a match to TRBD2. Germline V gene data show CDR1 as SNHLY and CDR2 as FYNNEI. Trimming took 3 bases from V and 2 from J; bases not matched to a gene: 6. The CDR3 length is 15 residues. The DNA of the CDR3 is TGTGCCAGCAGTGAGGCTAGCGGGCGTCCCTACGAGCAGTACTTC. Its protein is CASSEASGRPYEQYF.

The chain has TRBV7-2 and TRBJ2-3; D perhaps matches TRBD2 (5 bases). Germline values: CDR1 SGHTA, CDR2 FQGNSA. Trimming took 2 bases from V and 1 from J, leaving 13 bases between them. This CDR3 has 16 amino acids. This CDR3 reads CASSLTSGGRTDTQYF. In nucleotides, the CDR3 is TGTGCCAGCAGCTTAACGAGCGGAGGACGCACAGATACGCAGTATTTT.

The CDR3 region has the DNA TGCAGCGTTGGAGGGACTACTCCAGGGTACGAGCAGTACTTC. Its translation: CSVGGTTPGYEQYF. The chain links TRBV29-1 to TRBJ2-7; 7 positions agree with TRBD2. This CDR3 spans 14 amino acids. CDR1 is SQVTM, CDR2 ANQGSEA, per germline. The V gene end was trimmed by 4 bases and the J gene end by 4 bases; junction bases not matched to a gene: 10.

The chain combines TRBV6-5 with TRBJ2-5, with 7 bases lining up with TRBD1. V was clipped by 6 bases and J by 7 bases; unmatched bases: 8. Germline lookup yields CDR1 MNHEY and CDR2 SVGAGI. This CDR3 contains 13 residues. CDR3 sequence reads: CASRGTVDLTQYF. The CDR3 nucleotides are TGTGCCAGCAGGGGGACAGTGGACTTGACCCAGTACTTC.

The V and J genes are TRBV9 and TRBJ1-6, with D unresolved. The CDR3 is made up of 15 amino acids. Trimming removed 0 bases from V and 8 bases from J, with 12 bases in between. Germline assignment: CDR1 SGDLS and CDR2 YYNGEE. CDR3: CASSVEEQVYSPLHF. The DNA for the CDR3 is TGTGCCAGCAGCGTAGAAGAGCAAGTGTATTCACCCCTCCACTTT.

DNA for the CDR3: TGCGCCAGCAGCCCGGACCTAGCGGGAGGAAACATTCAGTACTTC. This sequence encodes CASSPDLAGGNIQYF. This chain links TRBV5-1 with TRBJ2-4; 11 bases line up with TRBD2. CDR1 and CDR2 from the germline V gene are SGHRS and YFSETQ. This CDR3 spans 15 amino acids. Trimming removed 4 bases from V and 6 bases from J; junction bases left unmatched: 6. The full variable domain, in which reference TRBV5-1 and TRBJ2-4 provide the parts outside the CDR3, is KAGVTQTPRYLIKTRGQQVTLSCSPISGHRSVSWYQQTPGQGLQFLFEYFSETQRNKGNFPGRFSGRQFSNSRSEMNVSTLELGDSALYLCASSPDLAGGNIQYFGAGTRLSVL.

This clone has just a few counts. CDR3 protein: CASTLFAGGLYEQYF. The CDR3, as DNA: TGTGCCAGTACCCTGTTTGCGGGAGGACTCTACGAGCAGTACTTC. The chain recombines TRBV19 with TRBJ2-7; 8 bases map to TRBD2. V gave up 7 bases and J gave up 3 bases; unmatched junction bases: 11. Germline values: CDR1 LNHDA, CDR2 SQIVND (reference sequence). This CDR3 is built from 15 residues.

This rearrangement joins TRBV4-3 to TRBJ2-3; D not resolved. Trimming removed 1 base from V and 2 bases from J, with 13 bases in between. The CDR3 consists of 16 residues. Germline lookup yields CDR1 LGHNA and CDR2 YSLEER. The CDR3 DNA sequence: TGCGCCAGCAGCCAAGCCCTTCTAGTAATCACAGATACGCAGTATTTT. Its translation is CASSQALLVITDTQYF.

The rearrangement links TRBV4-3 to TRBJ1-3; possibly TRBD1 for D (6 bases). Germline CDR1 is LGHNA and CDR2 is YSLEER. The V end was cut by 0 bases, the J end by 2 bases, with 17 bases between. The CDR3 consists of 18 residues. This chain's CDR3 is CASSQDLPPGAPGNTIYF. In DNA, the CDR3 is TGCGCCAGCAGCCAAGATTTACCGCCAGGGGCACCTGGAAACACCATATATTTT.

This chain uses TRBV13 with TRBJ2-1, with 8 bases identical to TRBD2. There are 13 residues in the CDR3. J gave up 9 bases and V 2 bases, and 3 bases lay outside the gene matches. The V gene's germline CDR1 is PRHDT and CDR2 FYEKMQ (reference sequence). CDR3 DNA sequence: TGTGCCAGCAGCTTAAACGGGGGGGCTGAGCAGTTCTTC. This translates into CASSLNGGAEQFF.

The rearrangement uses TRBV7-9 and TRBJ2-5, with 7 bases lining up with TRBD1. Germline V gene sequence: CDR1 SEHNR, CDR2 FQNEAQ (reference sequence). The CDR3 is 13 residues long. V was clipped by 5 bases and J by 4 bases; unmatched bases: 4. The DNA for the CDR3 is TGTGCCAGCAGCATTCGACAGGGAGAGACCCAGTACTTC. Amino acids: CASSIRQGETQYF.

This clone appeared many times. This sample also contains other DNA sequences that code for the same CDR3. The chain uses TRBV7-2 and TRBJ1-5, with D uncertain. The V and J ends lost 2 bases and 4 bases respectively, with 9 bases between them. Per germline, CDR1 SGHTA and CDR2 FQGNSA. CDR3 length equals 14 residues. CDR3 nucleotide sequence: TGTGCCAGCAGCTTAAGCGGCGTTAATCAGCCCCAGCATTTT. The encoded protein is CASSLSGVNQPQHF. Using reference TRBV7-2 and TRBJ1-5 for the parts outside the CDR3, the full variable domain is GAGVSQSPSNKVTEKGKDVELRCDPISGHTALYWYRQSLGQGLEFLIYFQGNSAPDKSGLPSDRFSAERTGGSVSTLTIQRTQQEDSAVYLCASSLSGVNQPQHFGDGTRLSIL.

In its sample, this clone was seen a few times. The chain combines TRBV3-1 (or the pseudogene TRBV3-2) with TRBJ1-5; D possibly corresponds to TRBD1 (6 bases). The length of the CDR3 is 18 residues. Per germline, CDR1 LGHDT and CDR2 YNNKEL (reference sequence). V was trimmed by 0 bases and J by 4 bases, leaving 19 bases between them. The CDR3, as DNA: TGTGCCAGCAGCCAAGAACTGCCGGCGACAGGTAGGAATCAGCCCCAGCATTTT. This translates into CASSQELPATGRNQPQHF.

The chain couples TRBV27 to TRBJ2-7; D is possibly TRBD2 (5 bases). Trimming took off 10 bases at V and 2 bases at J, with 18 bases between the two ends. The CDR3 is 14 amino acids. The germline gives CDR1 MNHEY, CDR2 SMNVEV (reference sequence). DNA of the CDR3: TGTGCCACCCAGGAAGAGGGTCCCCCCTACGAGCAGTACTTC. Translating it yields CATQEEGPPYEQYF.

The chain combines TRBV7-2 with TRBJ1-6, with D unclear. The ends were cut back, 8 bases at V and 10 bases at J, with 15 bases in the middle. Germline V lookup: CDR1 SGHTA, CDR2 FQGNSA. The CDR3 runs 13 residues. The CDR3 nucleotides read TGTGCCAGCGGAGTGGCAGGAGGATCACCCCTCCACTTT. Translating it yields CASGVAGGSPLHF.

This sequence joins TRBV5-1 and TRBJ2-1, with 10 bases matching TRBD2. Germline loops: CDR1 SGHRS, CDR2 YFSETQ. The ends lost 0 bases at V and 7 bases at J; junction bases unmatched: 10. The CDR3 runs to 17 residues. The CDR3 is CASSLVPSGSVWNEQFF. The CDR3 region has the DNA TGCGCCAGCAGCTTGGTTCCTAGCGGGAGTGTTTGGAATGAGCAGTTCTTC.

V gene TRBV10-3 combines with J gene TRBJ1-6; D gene unclear. The CDR3 has 15 residues. The V and J ends lost 5 bases and 3 bases respectively, with 11 bases between them. CDR1 is ENHRY, CDR2 SYGVKD, per germline. Written as DNA, the CDR3 is TGTGCCATCAGTCCAGCCCTAGGCTATAATTCACCCCTCCACTTT. Its protein is CAISPALGYNSPLHF.

This clone came up once. This chain connects TRBV7-8 to TRBJ2-7; D is perhaps TRBD2 (5 bases). CDR1 is SGHVS and CDR2 is FQNEAQ in the germline V gene. There are 12 residues in the CDR3. The V end lost 5 bases, the J end lost 9 bases, and 14 bases lay between the germline ends. The DNA of the CDR3 is TGTGCCAGCAGCCTGGACTCCGGCGGGCAGTACTTC. Amino acids: CASSLDSGGQYF.

This clone was counted ten times or more. The chain combines TRBV2 with TRBJ2-2; TRBD1 aligns across 9 bases. Losses at the gene ends were 5 bases for V and 5 bases for J; bases not matched to a gene: 6. This CDR3 has 15 residues. Per the germline V gene, CDR1 is SNHLY and CDR2 is FYNNEI. CDR3 loop: CASSPTGQGTGELFF. CDR3 sequence (DNA): TGTGCCAGCAGTCCTACCGGACAGGGGACCGGGGAGCTGTTTTTT.

The rearrangement joins TRBV7-2 to TRBJ2-7; 10 bases align to TRBD2. J was trimmed by 0 bases and V by 1 base; bases with no gene match: 0. The CDR3 covers 15 residues. Germline values: CDR1 SGHTA, CDR2 FQGNSA. In nucleotides, the CDR3 is TGTGCCAGCAGCTTAGGGACTAGCGGCTCCTACGAGCAGTACTTC. It yields the protein CASSLGTSGSYEQYF.

J is TRBJ1-5 and V is TRBV5-6, with D unclear. This CDR3 has 13 amino acids. Deletions cut 0 bases from V and 3 bases from J, with 4 bases between. The germline CDR1 and CDR2 sequences are SGHDT and YYEEEE. The CDR3 sequence: CASSLGYNQPQHF. The CDR3 DNA is TGTGCCAGCAGCTTGGGTTACAATCAGCCCCAGCATTTT.

The rearrangement uses TRBV7-2 and TRBJ1-1; TRBD1 might be the D (5 bases). From germline, CDR1 is SGHTA and CDR2 FQGNSA. The CDR3 extends over 11 amino acids. The V and J ends lost 5 bases and 11 bases respectively, with 12 bases between them. Written as DNA, the CDR3 is TGTGCCAGCAGCCGGGGGGTGCGTGCTTTCTTT. Translating gives CASSRGVRAFF.

This clone was observed a handful of times. The rearrangement links TRBV2 to TRBJ2-5, with D possibly matching TRBD2 (6 bases). The CDR3 is 17 amino acids. CDR1 is SNHLY, CDR2 FYNNEI, per germline. Trimming removed 3 bases at V and 5 bases at J, with 22 bases between. The CDR3 DNA reads as TGTGCCAGCAGTGAGGGAGGTAACCCCCTGCTGGAGGAGACCCAGTACTTC. This sequence encodes CASSEGGNPLLEETQYF.

This clone was found once. The rearrangement uses TRBV24-1 and TRBJ1-5; a possible D gene is TRBD1 (5 bases). V lost 6 bases and J lost 2, with 10 bases in between. The germline CDR1 and CDR2 sequences are KGHDR and SFDVKD. There are 14 residues in the CDR3. CDR3 sequence (DNA): TGTGCCACCAGTCAGGGCGTGGGCAATCAGCCCCAGCATTTT. It yields the protein CATSQGVGNQPQHF.

The chain carries TRBV10-3 and TRBJ2-1; the match to TRBD2 covers 7 bases. J lost 6 bases, V lost 4 bases, and 12 bases had no gene match. The CDR3 has 16 amino acids. Germline values: CDR1 ENHRY, CDR2 SYGVKD. The CDR3 sequence is CAISGETSLPLNEQFF. In DNA form, the CDR3 reads TGTGCCATCAGTGGGGAGACTAGCCTCCCCCTCAATGAGCAGTTCTTC.

V and J are TRBV11-3 and TRBJ2-1, with 9 bases fitting TRBD2. Per germline, CDR1 SGHNT and CDR2 YENEEA. The CDR3 spans 15 residues. V shed 0 bases, J shed 5 bases, and the junction held 2 bases outside the gene matches. Here the CDR3 DNA reads TGTGCCAGCAGCTTAGAAGGACTAGCGCACAATGAGCAGTTCTTC. Its protein is CASSLEGLAHNEQFF. The variable domain in full, with the rest retrieved from reference TRBV11-3 and TRBJ2-1, is EAGVVQSPRYKIIEKKQPVAFWCNPISGHNTLYWYLQNLGQGPELLIRYENEEAVDDSQLPKDRFSAERLKGVDSTLKIQPAELGDSAVYLCASSLEGLAHNEQFFGPGTRLTVL.

At least ten counts were recorded for this clone. The chain employs TRBV19 and TRBJ2-7; 7 nucleotides match TRBD2. The CDR3 length is 14 residues. The junction had 6 bases not matched to a gene; V was cut back by 5 bases and J by 2 bases. The V gene's germline CDR1 is LNHDA and CDR2 SQIVND (reference sequence). CDR3 amino acids: CASSSSGTTYEQYF. The DNA for the CDR3 is TGTGCCAGTAGTTCCAGCGGGACCACCTACGAGCAGTACTTC.

This clone has more than one count but fewer than ten. The chain links TRBV5-1 to TRBJ2-5; 7 positions match TRBD2. The V segment lost 1 base and the J segment 5 bases; nucleotides outside the gene matches: 8. The germline V gene has CDR1 SGHRS and CDR2 YFSETQ. The length of the CDR3 is 15 residues. In DNA form, the CDR3 reads TGCGCCAGCAGCTTGTCCGGCGGGAGTGATGAGACCCAGTACTTC. It translates to CASSLSGGSDETQYF.